The rows below give T cell receptor beta chains drawn from one sample of a study of PD-1 blockade in mismatch repair-deficient tumors. Using immunoSEQ multiplex PCR, the repertoire was profiled, and TCRdb retains in-frame clones only, with some absent. The table includes 50,000 to 75,000 clones, about 87% detected once. The sample here was peripheral blood, taken 52 weeks after starting pembrolizumab. These receptors came from an adult with mismatch repair-deficient cancer. CDR3s include the opening cysteine and the closing phenylalanine or tryptophan. Each record gives: CDR3 protein, CDR3 DNA, CDR3 length, V gene, clone size, J gene, D gene. A D gene is named only where the DNA matches it firmly. Some rows mark clone size as missing; the rest say once, few, many or name a class of expanded clone.

CDR3aa: CASSGFNWRNEQYF
CDR3nt: TGTGCCAGCAGTGGCTTTAATTGGAGGAACGAGCAGTACTTC
len: 14
v_gene: TRBV25-1
abundance: NA
j_gene: TRBJ2-7
d_gene: NA

CDR3aa: CASSLQGDYGYTF
CDR3nt: TGCGCCAGCAGTCTTCAGGGTGACTATGGCTACACCTTC
len: 13
v_gene: TRBV4-1
abundance: few
j_gene: TRBJ1-2
d_gene: NA

CDR3aa: CASSAWGGAYEQYF
CDR3nt: TGTGCCAGCAGTGCTTGGGGGGGGGCCTACGAGCAGTACTTC
len: 14
v_gene: TRBV6-5
abundance: NA
j_gene: TRBJ2-7
d_gene: TRBD2

CDR3aa: CASSRSYQETQYF
CDR3nt: TGTGCCAGTAGCCGGTCGTACCAAGAGACCCAGTACTTC
len: 13
v_gene: TRBV19
abundance: NA
j_gene: TRBJ2-5
d_gene: NA

CDR3aa: CATRAGGIYNEQFF
CDR3nt: TGTGCCACCCGGGCGGGAGGGATCTACAATGAGCAGTTCTTC
len: 14
v_gene: TRBV27
abundance: NA
j_gene: TRBJ2-1
d_gene: TRBD2

CDR3aa: CASSQVQRGTDTQYF
CDR3nt: TGCGCCAGCAGCCAAGTCCAGCGGGGCACAGATACGCAGTATTTT
len: 15
v_gene: TRBV4-3
abundance: NA
j_gene: TRBJ2-3
d_gene: NA

CDR3aa: CASSLMKREGQFF
CDR3nt: TGTGCCAGCAGCTTAATGAAGCGGGAGGGGCAGTTCTTC
len: 13
v_gene: TRBV7-9
abundance: NA
j_gene: TRBJ2-1
d_gene: TRBD2

CDR3aa: CASSLRVQEDEQFF
CDR3nt: TGTGCCAGCAGCCTCCGGGTCCAGGAGGATGAGCAGTTCTTC
len: 14
v_gene: TRBV9
abundance: NA
j_gene: TRBJ2-1
d_gene: NA

CDR3aa: CASSPSMNTEAFF
CDR3nt: TGTGCCAGTAGTCCATCCATGAACACTGAAGCTTTCTTT
len: 13
v_gene: TRBV19
abundance: NA
j_gene: TRBJ1-1
d_gene: NA

CDR3aa: CASSQGAASGLYNEQFF
CDR3nt: TGCGCCAGCAGCCAAGGTGCGGCTAGCGGCCTCTACAATGAGCAGTTCTTC
len: 17
v_gene: TRBV4-1
abundance: NA
j_gene: TRBJ2-1
d_gene: TRBD2

CDR3aa: CASSRALEGEQYF
CDR3nt: TGTGCCAGCAGCCGCGCGCTGGAGGGCGAGCAGTACTTC
len: 13
v_gene: TRBV14
abundance: NA
j_gene: TRBJ2-7
d_gene: NA

CDR3aa: CASSPWGLAGATDTQYF
CDR3nt: TGTGCCAGCAGCCCCTGGGGACTAGCGGGAGCCACAGATACGCAGTATTTT
len: 17
v_gene: TRBV7-9
abundance: NA
j_gene: TRBJ2-3
d_gene: TRBD2

CDR3aa: CASSPTGIVEAFF
CDR3nt: TGTGCCAGTAGCCCCACGGGGATTGTTGAAGCTTTCTTT
len: 13
v_gene: TRBV19
abundance: NA
j_gene: TRBJ1-1
d_gene: NA

CDR3aa: CASSDSTSTDTQYF
CDR3nt: TGTGCCAGCAGTGACTCGACTAGCACAGATACGCAGTATTTT
len: 14
v_gene: TRBV6-4
abundance: NA
j_gene: TRBJ2-3
d_gene: NA

CDR3aa: CASHLGGLGEKLFF
CDR3nt: TGTGCCAGCCATCTCGGGGGACTTGGTGAAAAACTGTTTTTT
len: 14
v_gene: TRBV5-6
abundance: NA
j_gene: TRBJ1-4
d_gene: NA

CDR3aa: CASSFSPNYEQYF
CDR3nt: TGTGCCAGCAGTTTCAGTCCAAACTACGAGCAGTACTTC
len: 13
v_gene: TRBV28
abundance: NA
j_gene: TRBJ2-7
d_gene: NA

CDR3aa: CASSPLWGREEGYTF
CDR3nt: TGTGCCAGCAGCCCCTTGTGGGGGAGGGAAGAAGGCTACACCTTC
len: 15
v_gene: TRBV7-2
abundance: NA
j_gene: TRBJ1-2
d_gene: NA

CDR3aa: CASSKSSAVQETQYF
CDR3nt: TGTGCCAGCAGCAAATCTTCGGCTGTACAAGAGACCCAGTACTTC
len: 15
v_gene: TRBV21-1
abundance: NA
j_gene: TRBJ2-5
d_gene: NA

CDR3aa: CASSLGLGPYEQYF
CDR3nt: TGTGCCAGCAGCTTAGGGTTGGGGCCCTACGAGCAGTACTTC
len: 14
v_gene: TRBV11-2
abundance: NA
j_gene: TRBJ2-7
d_gene: NA

CDR3aa: CASSPVGSSGSTDTQYF
CDR3nt: TGTGCCAGCAGCCCCGTCGGGTCTAGCGGTAGCACAGATACGCAGTATTTT
len: 17
v_gene: TRBV7-9
abundance: NA
j_gene: TRBJ2-3
d_gene: TRBD2

CDR3aa: CASSLTSYEQYF
CDR3nt: TGTGCCAGCAGCTTGACTAGCTACGAGCAGTACTTC
len: 12
v_gene: TRBV5-6
abundance: NA
j_gene: TRBJ2-7
d_gene: NA

CDR3aa: CATSRDMGNEQFF
CDR3nt: TGTGCCACCAGCAGAGATATGGGCAATGAGCAGTTCTTC
len: 13
v_gene: TRBV15
abundance: NA
j_gene: TRBJ2-1
d_gene: NA

CDR3aa: CASTSGGRATYEQYF
CDR3nt: TGTGCCAGCACCTCGGGAGGGAGGGCCACCTACGAGCAGTACTTC
len: 15
v_gene: TRBV28
abundance: NA
j_gene: TRBJ2-7
d_gene: TRBD2

CDR3aa: CASSLLASGTYNEQFF
CDR3nt: TGTGCCAGCAGCTTATTAGCTAGCGGGACCTACAATGAGCAGTTCTTC
len: 16
v_gene: TRBV11-2
abundance: NA
j_gene: TRBJ2-1
d_gene: TRBD2

CDR3aa: CASSFYGRARDGELFF
CDR3nt: TGTGCCAGCAGCTTTTACGGGAGGGCCCGGGACGGGGAGCTGTTTTTT
len: 16
v_gene: TRBV5-4
abundance: NA
j_gene: TRBJ2-2
d_gene: TRBD2

CDR3aa: CASNGGITGNTIYF
CDR3nt: TGTGCCAGTAATGGCGGGATTACTGGAAACACCATATATTTT
len: 14
v_gene: TRBV19
abundance: NA
j_gene: TRBJ1-3
d_gene: NA

CDR3aa: CASSLGTFGNQPQHF
CDR3nt: TGTGCCAGCAGCCTCGGGACATTTGGCAATCAGCCCCAGCATTTT
len: 15
v_gene: TRBV7-2
abundance: NA
j_gene: TRBJ1-5
d_gene: NA

CDR3aa: CASRRGTFEQYF
CDR3nt: TGTGCCAGCAGGCGAGGGACCTTCGAGCAGTACTTC
len: 12
v_gene: TRBV11-1
abundance: NA
j_gene: TRBJ2-7
d_gene: NA

CDR3aa: CASSPKVGLFAPEAFF
CDR3nt: TGTGCCAGCTCACCCAAGGTGGGGCTCTTCGCTCCTGAAGCTTTCTTT
len: 16
v_gene: TRBV18
abundance: once
j_gene: TRBJ1-1
d_gene: NA

CDR3aa: CASSPGTANQPQHF
CDR3nt: TGTGCCAGCAGTCCTGGGACAGCAAATCAGCCCCAGCATTTT
len: 14
v_gene: TRBV28
abundance: NA
j_gene: TRBJ1-5
d_gene: TRBD1

CDR3aa: CSVGHGFSYEQYF
CDR3nt: TGCAGCGTGGGACATGGGTTTTCCTACGAGCAGTACTTC
len: 13
v_gene: TRBV29-1
abundance: NA
j_gene: TRBJ2-7
d_gene: NA

CDR3aa: CASSHQQGIVAFF
CDR3nt: TGCGCCAGCAGCCACCAACAGGGTATCGTGGCTTTCTTT
len: 13
v_gene: TRBV4-1
abundance: NA
j_gene: TRBJ1-1
d_gene: NA

CDR3aa: CASSTGGEYGYTF
CDR3nt: TGTGCCAGCAGCACAGGGGGCGAGTATGGCTACACCTTC
len: 13
v_gene: TRBV6-5
abundance: NA
j_gene: TRBJ1-2
d_gene: TRBD1

CDR3aa: CASSLLSGVFDEQYF
CDR3nt: TGTGCCAGCAGTTTACTCAGCGGTGTATTCGACGAGCAGTACTTC
len: 15
v_gene: TRBV27
abundance: NA
j_gene: TRBJ2-7
d_gene: NA

CDR3aa: CAWSARTLIHEQYF
CDR3nt: TGTGCCTGGAGTGCTCGAACGCTGATTCACGAGCAGTACTTC
len: 14
v_gene: TRBV30
abundance: NA
j_gene: TRBJ2-7
d_gene: NA

CDR3aa: CASMLVTGANVLTF
CDR3nt: TGTGCCAGCATGCTGGTGACCGGGGCCAACGTCCTGACTTTC
len: 14
v_gene: TRBV2
abundance: NA
j_gene: TRBJ2-6
d_gene: NA

CDR3aa: CAWRQDANTGELFF
CDR3nt: TGTGCCTGGCGACAGGACGCGAACACCGGGGAGCTGTTTTTT
len: 14
v_gene: TRBV30
abundance: NA
j_gene: TRBJ2-2
d_gene: NA

CDR3aa: CASSIGFRTLYGYTF
CDR3nt: TGTGCCAGTAGTATTGGGTTCAGGACCCTCTATGGCTACACCTTC
len: 15
v_gene: TRBV19
abundance: NA
j_gene: TRBJ1-2
d_gene: NA

CDR3aa: CASSQEGLAGGPSYEQYF
CDR3nt: TGTGCCAGCAGCCAAGAGGGACTAGCGGGAGGGCCCTCCTACGAGCAGTACTTC
len: 18
v_gene: TRBV5-4
abundance: NA
j_gene: TRBJ2-7
d_gene: TRBD2

CDR3aa: CASSSDRDGYGYTF
CDR3nt: TGTGCCAGCAGTTCGGACAGGGACGGCTATGGCTACACCTTC
len: 14
v_gene: TRBV7-9
abundance: few
j_gene: TRBJ1-2
d_gene: TRBD1

CDR3aa: CASSLGVNTGELFF
CDR3nt: TGCGCCAGCAGCTTGGGAGTAAACACCGGGGAGCTGTTTTTT
len: 14
v_gene: TRBV5-1
abundance: NA
j_gene: TRBJ2-2
d_gene: NA

CDR3aa: CASSPIRVRGQFF
CDR3nt: TGTGCCAGCAGTCCCATCAGGGTGAGGGGGCAGTTCTTC
len: 13
v_gene: TRBV28
abundance: NA
j_gene: TRBJ2-1
d_gene: NA

CDR3aa: CASSPKRGRSEQYF
CDR3nt: TGTGCCAGCAGCCCTAAGAGGGGCCGGAGCGAGCAGTACTTC
len: 14
v_gene: TRBV11-2
abundance: NA
j_gene: TRBJ2-7
d_gene: NA

CDR3aa: CASSQAGTGGGETQYF
CDR3nt: TGCGCCAGCAGCCAAGCCGGGACAGGGGGCGGAGAGACCCAGTACTTC
len: 16
v_gene: TRBV4-3
abundance: NA
j_gene: TRBJ2-5
d_gene: TRBD1

CDR3aa: CASSQTQRGTDTQYF
CDR3nt: TGCGCCAGCAGCCAGACACAGCGGGGCACAGATACGCAGTATTTT
len: 15
v_gene: TRBV4-3
abundance: NA
j_gene: TRBJ2-3
d_gene: NA

CDR3aa: CASSWKYEQYF
CDR3nt: TGTGCCAGCAGTTGGAAGTACGAGCAGTACTTC
len: 11
v_gene: TRBV6-5
abundance: NA
j_gene: TRBJ2-7
d_gene: NA

CDR3aa: CATSRDLRAAGAYEQYF
CDR3nt: TGTGCCACCAGCAGAGATCTCCGGGCAGCGGGAGCCTACGAGCAGTACTTC
len: 17
v_gene: TRBV15
abundance: once
j_gene: TRBJ2-7
d_gene: TRBD2

CDR3aa: CASSTSGGNNEQFF
CDR3nt: TGTGCCAGCAGCACCAGCGGGGGCAACAATGAGCAGTTCTTC
len: 14
v_gene: TRBV2
abundance: NA
j_gene: TRBJ2-1
d_gene: TRBD2

CDR3aa: CAISDGTGVRYEQYF
CDR3nt: TGTGCCATCAGTGATGGGACGGGAGTAAGATACGAGCAGTACTTC
len: 15
v_gene: TRBV10-3
abundance: NA
j_gene: TRBJ2-7
d_gene: NA

CDR3aa: CASSFFHSYEQYF
CDR3nt: TGTGCCAGCAGCTTTTTCCATTCCTACGAGCAGTACTTC
len: 13
v_gene: TRBV5-4
abundance: NA
j_gene: TRBJ2-7
d_gene: NA

CDR3aa: CSVPLAGTYNEQFF
CDR3nt: TGCAGCGTCCCACTAGCGGGAACCTACAATGAGCAGTTCTTC
len: 14
v_gene: TRBV29-1
abundance: NA
j_gene: TRBJ2-1
d_gene: TRBD2

CDR3aa: CASSLRTSGNDEQYF
CDR3nt: TGTGCCAGCAGCCTTAGGACTAGCGGGAATGACGAGCAGTACTTC
len: 15
v_gene: TRBV5-4
abundance: NA
j_gene: TRBJ2-7
d_gene: TRBD2

CDR3aa: CASSYRLQFF
CDR3nt: TGTGCCAGCAGTTATCGGTTGCAGTTCTTC
len: 10
v_gene: TRBV6-1
abundance: NA
j_gene: TRBJ2-1
d_gene: NA

CDR3aa: CASSAGVDQPQHF
CDR3nt: TGTGCCAGCAGTGCGGGGGTGGATCAGCCCCAGCATTTT
len: 13
v_gene: TRBV6-1
abundance: few
j_gene: TRBJ1-5
d_gene: NA

CDR3aa: CASSPARPAGNTIYF
CDR3nt: TGTGCCAGCAGCCCCGCCCGGCCTGCTGGAAACACCATATATTTT
len: 15
v_gene: TRBV6-1
abundance: NA
j_gene: TRBJ1-3
d_gene: NA

CDR3aa: CASSPMPQRGGEETQYF
CDR3nt: TGCGCCAGCAGCCCGATGCCGCAGCGGGGTGGGGAAGAGACCCAGTACTTC
len: 17
v_gene: TRBV5-1
abundance: NA
j_gene: TRBJ2-5
d_gene: TRBD2

CDR3aa: CASRAEYNEQFF
CDR3nt: TGTGCCAGCAGAGCAGAGTACAATGAGCAGTTCTTC
len: 12
v_gene: TRBV6-1
abundance: few
j_gene: TRBJ2-1
d_gene: NA